The 6 T cell receptor beta chains listed next were all sequenced from one sample in a study of regulatory T cells in long-lasting Graves disease. Assembly of TCR beta libraries relied on iRepertoire HTBI primers together with Arm-PCR of CDR3 regions. TCRdb independently ran MiXCR on the multiplex PCR reads; one entry per CDR3 protein. The sample has more than 350,000 distinct CDR3 sequences; about 15% are singletons. Sample time point: newly diagnosed GD, antithyroid drugs for less than 3 months. Generation of the TCR library employed RNA extracted from PBMCs. This sample also appeared in a second study, on T cells in Graves' hyperthyroidism and ophthalmopathy.

Sequences were derived from peripheral blood mononuclear cells (PBMCs), sampled at new diagnosis, from a patient treated with antithyroid drugs. The receptors stem from a woman aged 25 to 39 with Graves disease.

The V and J genes are TRBV5-1 and TRBJ1-2; D ambiguous. V gave up 4 bases and J gave up 3 bases, with 19 bases separating them. The CDR3 has 16 amino acids. The germline V gene encodes CDR1 SGHRS and CDR2 YFSETQ. The CDR3 spells CASSAPNLDVHYGYTF. The CDR3 DNA reads as TGCGCCAGCAGCGCTCCCAACCTGGACGTCCACTATGGCTACACCTTC.

Ten or more counts support this clonotype. The chain joins TRBV10-3 to TRBJ2-1; D is ambiguous. This CDR3 is built from 14 residues. Germline V CDR1 and CDR2: ENHRY, SYGVKD. V lost 0 bases to trimming and J lost 6 bases, with 9 bases between them. The CDR3 loop is CAISESGTVNEQFF. The CDR3 DNA sequence: TGTGCCATCAGTGAGTCGGGCACAGTCAATGAGCAGTTCTTC.

This clonotype was observed many times. This chain links TRBV27 with TRBJ2-1; D possibly matches TRBD1 or TRBD2 (5 bases each). CDR1 and CDR2 (germline): MNHEY, SMNVEV (reference sequence). The CDR3 totals 15 residues. The germline V and J ends were trimmed by 3 bases and 2 bases, with 11 bases remaining between them. The CDR3 here is CASSLGRHPYNEQFF. CDR3 sequence (DNA): TGTGCCAGCAGTTTGGGACGGCACCCCTACAATGAGCAGTTCTTC.

This clonotype was seen many times. The V gene is TRBV5-1, the J gene TRBJ2-1; TRBD2 matches at 12 bases. J lost 2 bases, V lost 0 bases, and 3 bases had no gene match. Germline V CDR1 and CDR2: SGHRS, YFSETQ. CDR3 size: 17 residues. The CDR3 loop is CASSLEASGRAYNEQFF. The CDR3 region has the DNA TGCGCCAGCAGCTTGGAGGCTAGCGGGAGGGCCTACAATGAGCAGTTCTTC. Based on the CDR3 plus reference TRBV5-1 and TRBJ2-1, the full variable domain is KAGVTQTPRYLIKTRGQQVTLSCSPISGHRSVSWYQQTPGQGLQFLFEYFSETQRNKGNFPGRFSGRQFSNSRSEMNVSTLELGDSALYLCASSLEASGRAYNEQFFGPGTRLTVL.

In this sample, this clonotype turned up many times. The chain has TRBV18 and TRBJ1-5; D remains unclear. Trimming removed 3 bases from V and 6 bases from J, with 12 bases in between. The CDR3 consists of 14 residues. In germline, CDR1 is KGHSH, CDR2 LQKENI. The CDR3: CASSPETLGQPQHF. CDR3 sequence (DNA): TGTGCCAGCTCACCCGAGACGTTAGGTCAGCCCCAGCATTTT.

At least ten counts were recorded for this clonotype. The chain recombines TRBV18 with TRBJ1-5; TRBD1 matches 7 bases. The V and J ends lost 0 bases and 3 bases, in that order; junction bases with no gene match: 5. Germline V CDR1 and CDR2: KGHSH, LQKENI. CDR3 length: 16 residues. CDR3 bases: TGTGCCAGCTCACCACCGGGGACAGCGGTCAATCAGCCCCAGCATTTT. Translated, it gives CASSPPGTAVNQPQHF.